The 9 T cell receptor beta chains reported below all come from one sample, sequenced in a study of blood T cells in healthy people across ages. Using a J-beta primer mix together with a sample-barcoded 5' primer, a second PCR was run for about 7 to 12 cycles. From the 5' RACE reads, TCRdb called clonotypes with MiXCR, one entry per CDR3 protein. The repertoire holds 800,000 or so distinct CDR3 sequences, with 35% to 60% as singletons. Sequenced input: blood. The receptor set was obtained from a man older than 75 in good health.

The chain employs TRBV20-1 and TRBJ2-7; D not resolved. The J call may be faulty, since TRBJ2-5 better matches the DNA end. The CDR3 extends over 13 amino acids. Germline CDR1 is DFQATT and CDR2 is SNEGSKA (reference sequence). In nucleotides, the CDR3 is TGCAGTGCCCCCCGAGAAGTTAGCGAGACCCAGTACTTC. Translated, it gives CSAPREVSETQYF.

A note on this clonotype: This may be a read error: a much more frequent sequence differs by one nucleotide. This chain connects TRBV29-1 to TRBJ2-5; the match to TRBD2 covers 14 bases. V lost 1 base, J lost 11 bases, and 21 bases stayed unmatched. The CDR3 extends over 19 amino acids. Looked up from germline, CDR1 is SQVTM and CDR2 is ANQGSEA. CDR3 sequence (DNA): TGCAGCGTTGAAGGCCTGGACAGGGGGACTAGCGGGAGTTACAATGAGCAGTACTTC. Its protein is CSVEGLDRGTSGSYNEQYF.

The genes are TRBV7-6 and TRBJ2-1; the D gene is possibly TRBD1 (6 bases). The germline V and J ends were trimmed by 5 bases and 9 bases, with 14 bases remaining between them. The CDR3 length is 13 residues. CDR1 is SGHVS and CDR2 is FNYEAQ in the germline V gene. The CDR3 sequence is CASSVVEGGEQFF. CDR3 coding DNA: TGTGCCAGCAGCGTGGTGGAAGGGGGTGAGCAGTTCTTC.

This chain uses TRBV24-1 with TRBJ2-5, with 14 bases identical to TRBD2. The J call may be incorrect, as the DNA end agrees better with TRBJ2-1. The length of the CDR3 is 17 residues. CDR1 and CDR2 (germline): KGHDR, SFDVKD. CDR3 DNA: TGTGCCACCAGTGATGGGGGACTAGCGGGAGTACAAGAGACCCAGTTCTTC. It encodes CATSDGGLAGVQETQFF.

This chain joins TRBV7-2 and TRBJ2-1; no clear D gene. The CDR3 has 14 residues. CDR1 and CDR2 from the germline V gene are SGHTA and FQGNSA. The ends were cut back, 5 bases at V and 6 bases at J, with 14 bases in the middle. The CDR3 is CASSPRTRGNEQFF. The CDR3 nucleotides are TGTGCCAGCAGCCCTAGGACCCGTGGCAATGAGCAGTTCTTC.

Details on this clonotype: This may be a read error, as it is one base from a much larger clone. This rearrangement joins TRBV9 to TRBJ2-1; weak D call: TRBD2 (5 bases). V was pared by 0 bases and J by 9 bases, with 16 bases between. The CDR3 sequence is 15 residues long. Germline V gives CDR1 SGDLS, CDR2 YYNGEE. In DNA form, the CDR3 reads TGTGCCAGCAGCGTAGAAGGGAGCGGTTCCCTTGAGCAGTTCTTC. Translated: CASSVEGSGSLEQFF.

As to this clonotype: A much larger clone lies a single base off, so this may be a read error. The chain joins TRBV27 to TRBJ2-1; no clear D gene. This CDR3 is 15 amino acids long. V dropped 5 bases and J dropped 5 bases, with 16 bases sitting between them. Germline values: CDR1 MNHEY, CDR2 SMNVEV (reference sequence). CDR3 sequence: CASSPAGPTHNEQFF. DNA of the CDR3: TGTGCCAGCAGTCCCGCTGGTCCCACCCACAATGAGCAGTTCTTC.

The J gene is TRBJ2-7, the V gene TRBV11-2; TRBD1 might be the D (6 bases). This CDR3 is built from 12 residues. Trimming left V 6 bases short and J 5 bases short, with 11 bases between. Germline V gene sequence: CDR1 SGHAT, CDR2 FQNNGV. The CDR3 protein is CASRLRTDEQYF. CDR3 coding DNA: TGTGCCAGCAGGCTACGGACAGACGAGCAGTACTTC.

Concerning this clonotype itself: One end of the junction varies from germline; a read error may be responsible. The J gene is TRBJ2-5, the V gene TRBV25-1; D remains ambiguous. CDR1 is MGHDK and CDR2 is SYGVNS in the germline V gene. This CDR3 has 15 amino acids. CDR3 sequence (DNA): TGTGCCAACAGTGAACCGACGTTAGGGCAAGAGACCCAGTACTTC. Its protein product is CANSEPTLGQETQYF. Variable domain in full (rest from reference TRBV25-1 and TRBJ2-5): EADIYQTPRYLVIGTGKKITLECSQTMGHDKMYWYQQDPGMELHLIHYSYGVNSTEKGDLSSESTVSRIRTEHFPLTLESARPSHTSQYLCANSEPTLGQETQYFGPGTRLLVL.